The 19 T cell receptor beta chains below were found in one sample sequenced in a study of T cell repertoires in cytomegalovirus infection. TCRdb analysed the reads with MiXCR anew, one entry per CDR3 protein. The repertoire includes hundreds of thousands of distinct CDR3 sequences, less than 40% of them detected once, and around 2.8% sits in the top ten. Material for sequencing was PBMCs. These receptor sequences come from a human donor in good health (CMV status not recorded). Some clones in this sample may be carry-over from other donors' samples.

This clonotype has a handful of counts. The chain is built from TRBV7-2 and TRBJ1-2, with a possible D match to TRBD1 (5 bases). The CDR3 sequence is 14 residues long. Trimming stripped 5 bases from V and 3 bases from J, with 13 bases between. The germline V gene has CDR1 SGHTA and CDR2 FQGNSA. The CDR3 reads CASSAGPGDYGYTF. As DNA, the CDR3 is TGTGCCAGCAGCGCGGGGCCGGGGGACTATGGCTACACCTTC. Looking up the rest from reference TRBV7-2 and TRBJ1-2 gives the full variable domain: GAGVSQSPSNKVTEKGKDVELRCDPISGHTALYWYRQSLGQGLEFLIYFQGNSAPDKSGLPSDRFSAERTGGSVSTLTIQRTQQEDSAVYLCASSAGPGDYGYTFGSGTRLTVV.

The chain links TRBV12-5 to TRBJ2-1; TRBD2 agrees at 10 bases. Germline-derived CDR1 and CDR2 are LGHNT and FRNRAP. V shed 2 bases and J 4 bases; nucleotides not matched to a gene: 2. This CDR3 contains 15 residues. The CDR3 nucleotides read TGTGCTAGTGGTTTGAGCGGGGGGGGGTACAATGAGCAGTTCTTC. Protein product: CASGLSGGGYNEQFF.

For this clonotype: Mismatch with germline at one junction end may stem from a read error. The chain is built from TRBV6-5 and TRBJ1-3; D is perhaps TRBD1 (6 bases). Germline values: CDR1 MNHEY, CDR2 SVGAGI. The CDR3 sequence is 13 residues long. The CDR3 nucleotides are TGTGCCAGCAGAAGGGACATCGGAAACATCATATATTTT. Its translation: CASRRDIGNIIYF.

The CDR3 sequence is CASSRRDMHTEAFF. The CDR3, as DNA: TGTGCCAGCAGTCGCAGGGACATGCACACTGAAGCTTTCTTT. The genes are TRBV6-8 and TRBJ1-1; D perhaps matches TRBD1 (6 bases). Germline CDR1 reads MNHGY; CDR2 reads SAAAGT. V gave up 5 bases and J gave up 3 bases, with 13 bases separating them. This CDR3 is 14 amino acids long.

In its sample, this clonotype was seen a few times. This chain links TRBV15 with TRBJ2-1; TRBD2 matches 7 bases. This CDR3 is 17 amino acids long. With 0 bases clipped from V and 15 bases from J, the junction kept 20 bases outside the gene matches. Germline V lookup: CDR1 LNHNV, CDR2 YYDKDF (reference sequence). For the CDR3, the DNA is TGTGCCACCAGCAGAGATGGAAGGAGGGAGGGCTTGGTGCGTTTGTTCTTC. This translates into CATSRDGRREGLVRLFF.

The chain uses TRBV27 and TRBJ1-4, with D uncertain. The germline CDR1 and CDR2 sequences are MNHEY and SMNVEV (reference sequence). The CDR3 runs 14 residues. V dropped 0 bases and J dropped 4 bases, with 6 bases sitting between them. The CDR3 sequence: CASSLSAGNEKLFF. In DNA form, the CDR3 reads TGTGCCAGCAGTTTATCCGCCGGTAATGAAAAACTGTTTTTT.

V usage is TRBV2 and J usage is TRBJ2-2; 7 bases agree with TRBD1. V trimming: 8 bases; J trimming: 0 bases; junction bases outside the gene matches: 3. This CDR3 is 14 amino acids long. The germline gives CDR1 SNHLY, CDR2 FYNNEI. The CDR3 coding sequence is TGTGCCAGCTTGGGGACAGCGAACACCGGGGAGCTGTTTTTT. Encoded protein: CASLGTANTGELFF.

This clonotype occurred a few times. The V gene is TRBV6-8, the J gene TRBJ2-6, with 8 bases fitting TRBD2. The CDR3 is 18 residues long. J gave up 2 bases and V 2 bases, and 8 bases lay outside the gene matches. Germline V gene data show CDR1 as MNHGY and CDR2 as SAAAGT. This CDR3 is CASSYGRGTRTGANVLTF. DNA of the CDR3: TGTGCCAGCAGTTACGGACGAGGGACTAGGACTGGGGCCAACGTCCTGACTTTC.

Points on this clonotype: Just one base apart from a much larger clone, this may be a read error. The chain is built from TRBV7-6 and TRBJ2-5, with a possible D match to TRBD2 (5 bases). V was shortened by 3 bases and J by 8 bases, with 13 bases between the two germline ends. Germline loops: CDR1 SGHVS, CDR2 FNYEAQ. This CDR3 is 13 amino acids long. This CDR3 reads CASSFGGGDTQYF. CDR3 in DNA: TGTGCCAGCAGCTTCGGAGGAGGAGATACCCAGTACTTC.

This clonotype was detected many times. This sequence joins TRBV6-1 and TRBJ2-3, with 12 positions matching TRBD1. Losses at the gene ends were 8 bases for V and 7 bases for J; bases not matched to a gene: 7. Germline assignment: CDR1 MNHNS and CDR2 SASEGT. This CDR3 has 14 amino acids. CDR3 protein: CASERDRGLNTQYF. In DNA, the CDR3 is TGTGCCAGCGAACGGGACAGGGGGCTGAATACGCAGTATTTT.

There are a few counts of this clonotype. The CDR3 is CATSRVGVTGNTIYF. In DNA, the CDR3 is TGTGCCACCAGCAGAGTCGGGGTTACTGGAAACACCATATATTTT. The chain links TRBV15 to TRBJ1-3; D uncertain. V lost 1 base and J lost 2, with 9 bases in between. This CDR3 is 15 amino acids long. Germline-derived CDR1 and CDR2 are LNHNV and YYDKDF (reference sequence).

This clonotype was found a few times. The CDR3 spells CASTYYTGSDQYF. CDR3 DNA sequence: TGTGCCAGCACCTATTACACCGGGTCAGATCAGTACTTC. This sequence joins TRBV28 and TRBJ2-4; no clear D. This CDR3 is built from 13 residues. V was pared by 7 bases and J by 12 bases, with 19 bases between. Germline CDR1 reads MDHEN; CDR2 reads SYDVKM.

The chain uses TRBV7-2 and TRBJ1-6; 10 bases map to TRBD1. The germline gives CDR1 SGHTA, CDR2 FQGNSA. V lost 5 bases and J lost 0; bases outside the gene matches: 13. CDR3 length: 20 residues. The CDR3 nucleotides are TGTGCCAGCAGCCGGCAGGGACAGGGGACCATAAGCTCCTATAATTCACCCCTCCACTTT. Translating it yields CASSRQGQGTISSYNSPLHF.

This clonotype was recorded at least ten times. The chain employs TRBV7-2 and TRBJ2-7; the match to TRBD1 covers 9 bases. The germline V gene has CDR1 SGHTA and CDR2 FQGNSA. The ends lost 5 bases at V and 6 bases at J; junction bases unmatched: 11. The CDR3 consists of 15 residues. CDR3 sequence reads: CASSLRDRVMGEQYF. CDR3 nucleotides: TGTGCCAGCAGCCTCAGGGACAGGGTAATGGGCGAGCAGTACTTC.

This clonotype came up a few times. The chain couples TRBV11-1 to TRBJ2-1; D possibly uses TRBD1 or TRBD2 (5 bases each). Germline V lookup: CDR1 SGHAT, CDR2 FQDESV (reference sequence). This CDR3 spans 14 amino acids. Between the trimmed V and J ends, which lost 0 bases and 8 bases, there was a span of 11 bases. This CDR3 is CASSLASGTDEQFF. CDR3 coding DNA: TGTGCCAGCAGCTTAGCGTCAGGGACGGATGAGCAGTTCTTC.

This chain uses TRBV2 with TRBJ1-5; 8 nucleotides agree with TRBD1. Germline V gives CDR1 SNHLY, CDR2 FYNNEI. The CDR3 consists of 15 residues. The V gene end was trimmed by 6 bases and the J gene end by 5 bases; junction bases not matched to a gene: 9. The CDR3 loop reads CASSPQDREDQPQHF. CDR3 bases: TGTGCCAGCAGCCCTCAGGACAGGGAGGATCAGCCCCAGCATTTT.

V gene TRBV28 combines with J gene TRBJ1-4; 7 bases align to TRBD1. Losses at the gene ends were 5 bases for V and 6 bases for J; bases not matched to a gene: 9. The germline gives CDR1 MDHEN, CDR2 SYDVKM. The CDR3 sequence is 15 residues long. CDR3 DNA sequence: TGTGCCAGCAGTCCCGTGGACAGGAATGATGAAAAACTGTTTTTT. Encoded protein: CASSPVDRNDEKLFF.

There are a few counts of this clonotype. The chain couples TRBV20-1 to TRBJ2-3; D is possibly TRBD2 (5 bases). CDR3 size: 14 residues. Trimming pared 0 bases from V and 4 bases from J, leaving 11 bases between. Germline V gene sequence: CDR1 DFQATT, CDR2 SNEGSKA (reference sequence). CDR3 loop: CSARDGWRADTQYF. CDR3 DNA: TGCAGTGCTAGAGATGGGTGGCGGGCAGATACGCAGTATTTT.

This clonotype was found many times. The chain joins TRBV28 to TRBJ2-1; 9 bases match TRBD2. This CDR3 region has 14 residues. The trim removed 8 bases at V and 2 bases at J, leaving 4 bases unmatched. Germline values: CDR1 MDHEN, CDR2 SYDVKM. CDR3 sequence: CASLRTSAYNEQFF. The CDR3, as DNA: TGTGCCAGCCTTCGGACTAGCGCCTACAATGAGCAGTTCTTC.